This TCR beta chain was identified during a study of regulatory dendritic cells for organ transplantation. CDR3 length: 15 residues. The trim removed 4 bases at V and 7 bases at J, leaving 8 bases unmatched. Germline V lookup: CDR1 PRHDT, CDR2 FYEKMQ (reference sequence). TCRdb's copy holds only in-frame clones and misses some; the assay was immunoSEQ multiplex PCR. The sample consists of under 40,000 clones, 80% to 95% of them appearing once. The study's findings and limits: Mature dendritic cells appeared to drive more memory CD8+ clonal expansion than regulatory ones.

As to this clone: Its antigen is still unknown.

Sequencing was carried out using naive CD8+ T cells from blood. Subset: CD45RA+ naive T cells. The chain employs TRBV13 and TRBJ2-2; 8 bases align to TRBD2. This TCR derives from a human donor in good health. The CDR3 spells CASSSTAGVVGELFF. As DNA, the CDR3 is TGTGCCAGCAGCTCTACAGCGGGAGTCGTCGGGGAGCTGTTTTTT.